These T cell receptor beta chains were read from a single sample in a study of radiotherapy plus CTLA-4 blockade in lung cancer. Here immunoSEQ multiplex PCR was the method, and the copy in TCRdb shows in-frame clones only, minus some. The sample holds about 28,000 clones, 70% to 85% seen once. This specimen was peripheral blood, taken from a patient treated with radiotherapy plus ipilimumab. The source is a human donor with non-small cell lung cancer who had stable disease on radiotherapy plus ipilimumab. The CDR3 runs from the conserved cysteine through the conserved F or W. A D gene is named only where the DNA matches it firmly. Clone size is stated in some rows and not others, as once, few, many or a class when expanded.

d_call	clone_size	cdr3_length	j_call	v_call	cdr3_nt	cdr3_aa
TRBD1	NA	13	TRBJ1-2	TRBV5-5	TGTGCCAGCAGCGAGGACAGGATCTCTGGCTACACCTTC	CASSEDRISGYTF
NA	once	16	TRBJ2-3	TRBV25-1	TGTGCCAGCAGTGTGGCTCCGACTCAGTCCACAGATACGCAGTATTTT	CASSVAPTQSTDTQYF
NA	NA	15	TRBJ2-6	TRBV5-1	TGCGCCAGCAGCTTCACGGCCTCTGGGGCCAACGTCCTGACTTTC	CASSFTASGANVLTF
TRBD1	NA	15	TRBJ1-1	TRBV5-6	TGTGCCAGCAGCTTGGAACGTGACAGGGCGGCTGAAGCTTTCTTT	CASSLERDRAAEAFF
NA	once	21	TRBJ2-2	TRBV1	TGCACCAGCAGCCAAGTAACGCTCCTTGGACTAGCGGGGGTCTCCACCGGGGAGCTGTTTTTT	CTSSQVTLLGLAGVSTGELFF
NA	NA	15	TRBJ1-2	TRBV18	TGTGCCAGCTCACCACCGGCCCAGAACCACTATGGCTACACCTTC	CASSPPAQNHYGYTF
NA	once	12	TRBJ2-1	TRBV18	TGTGCCAGCTCACCCTCATCCGATGAGCAGTTCTTC	CASSPSSDEQFF
NA	few	15	TRBJ1-2	TRBV9	TGTGCCAGCAGCGTAGGGGGAGGGGCCCCGGGTGGCTACACCTTC	CASSVGGGAPGGYTF
NA	NA	15	TRBJ1-2	TRBV6-5	TGTGCCAGCAGCCCGGAGGGGGGGGCTAACTATGGCTACACCTTC	CASSPEGGANYGYTF
NA	NA	14	TRBJ1-3	TRBV6-5	TGTGCCAGCAGTTACGGGCTTTCTGGAAACACCATATATTTT	CASSYGLSGNTIYF
TRBD1	NA	15	TRBJ1-4	TRBV4-3	TGCGCCAGCAGCCAAGATAATTGGGACAGAGAAAAACTGTTTTTT	CASSQDNWDREKLFF
NA	few	15	TRBJ1-1	TRBV19	TGTGCCAGTAGTCATCTCCTCCGGGAGGGGGAAGAAGCTTTCTTT	CASSHLLREGEEAFF
NA	NA	13	TRBJ1-1	TRBV6-4	TGTGCCAGCAGTGAGACGTCGAGCACTGAAGCTTTCTTT	CASSETSSTEAFF
NA	NA	16	TRBJ2-3	TRBV5-6	TGTGCCAGCAGCTTGCGCGGCAGGGGTTGGACAGATACGCAGTATTTT	CASSLRGRGWTDTQYF
TRBD1	few	13	TRBJ1-2	TRBV7-8	TGTGCCAGCAGCTTACCGACAGGGAATGGCTACACCTTC	CASSLPTGNGYTF
NA	NA	16	TRBJ1-5	TRBV6-6	TGTGCCAGCAGCCAAGCAGAGACCTATAGCAATCAGCCCCAGCATTTT	CASSQAETYSNQPQHF
NA	NA	13	TRBJ1-2	TRBV19	TGTGCCAGTAGCGGGGACTTTAACTATGGCTACACCTTC	CASSGDFNYGYTF
NA	NA	14	TRBJ2-4	TRBV13	TGTGCCAGCAGCTTAGGCATGAGGGAGAGCATTCAGTACTTC	CASSLGMRESIQYF
TRBD2	NA	15	TRBJ2-5	TRBV5-1	TGCGCCAGCAGCTTGACTAGCGCTCTACGGGAGACCCAGTACTTC	CASSLTSALRETQYF
NA	NA	13	TRBJ2-2	TRBV19	TGTGCCGCCCGAGGAGTAAACACCGGGGAGCTGTTTTTT	CAARGVNTGELFF
NA	once	13	TRBJ1-1	TRBV7-2	TGTGCCAGCAGCTTAAATCCCTACACTGAAGCTTTCTTT	CASSLNPYTEAFF
NA	NA	19	TRBJ1-1	TRBV18	TGTGCCAGCTCACCTCGGAGGGGGGGCCCTACCGACATGAACACTGAAGCTTTCTTT	CASSPRRGGPTDMNTEAFF
NA	NA	14	TRBJ1-5	TRBV27	TGTGCCAGCAGTTTATCAGGGGCACGTCAGCCCCAGCATTTT	CASSLSGARQPQHF
NA	NA	12	TRBJ2-2	TRBV9	TGTGCCAGCAGCTCGTTTACCGGGGAGCTGTTTTTT	CASSSFTGELFF
NA	NA	15	TRBJ2-5	TRBV9	TGTGCCAGCAGCGTAGGGAGTTTCGGTCTCCAGACCCAGTACTTC	CASSVGSFGLQTQYF
NA	once	16	TRBJ1-5	TRBV2	TGTGCCAGCAGCCTACAGGGCATGGGAGGCAATCAGCCCCAGCATTTT	CASSLQGMGGNQPQHF
NA	few	15	TRBJ1-3	TRBV2	TGTGCCAGCAGTGAATCGAAAAAGGGTGGAAACACCATATATTTT	CASSESKKGGNTIYF
TRBD2	NA	15	TRBJ2-1	TRBV19	TGTGCCAGCGGGAATCTAGCGGGATCCTACAATGAGCAGTTCTTC	CASGNLAGSYNEQFF
NA	NA	15	TRBJ1-1	TRBV6-5	TGTGCCAGCAGCCCCCCCAGGGGTGGTGTCACTGAAGCTTTCTTT	CASSPPRGGVTEAFF
NA	NA	15	TRBJ1-4	TRBV5-1	TGCGCCAGCAGCTTCGAAGGATCAACTAATGAAAAACTGTTTTTT	CASSFEGSTNEKLFF
TRBD2	NA	16	TRBJ2-7	TRBV27	TGTGCCAGCAGTTTTATAAGAATCGGGAGGTCCTACGAGCAGTACTTC	CASSFIRIGRSYEQYF
NA	few	14	TRBJ2-3	TRBV19	TGTGCCAGTAGGGCGACGGGGAGCACAGATACGCAGTATTTT	CASRATGSTDTQYF
TRBD1	NA	13	TRBJ1-2	TRBV6-6	TGTGCCAGCAACGCCGGGACAGGTTATGGCTACACCTTC	CASNAGTGYGYTF
NA	NA	17	TRBJ1-6	TRBV13	TGTGCCAGCAGCTCGGAGGGGTCCGGCTCCTATAATTCACCCCTCCACTTT	CASSSEGSGSYNSPLHF
NA	NA	14	TRBJ2-7	TRBV14	TGTGCCAGCAGCCAAGAGAACAGCAACTACGAGCAGTACTTC	CASSQENSNYEQYF
NA	NA	15	TRBJ1-5	TRBV2	TGTGCCAGCAGTGAAGCCTTGGTGAGCAATCAGCCCCAGCATTTT	CASSEALVSNQPQHF
NA	once	14	TRBJ1-2	TRBV5-1	TGCGCCAGCAATAGCCTGGGGGCAGGGAGTGGCTACACCTTC	CASNSLGAGSGYTF
NA	NA	12	TRBJ2-1	TRBV9	TGTGCCAGCAGCCTAATAGAGACCAAGCAGTTCTTC	CASSLIETKQFF